The clone carrying this T cell receptor (beta chain) was picked up a small number of times. The data derive from a study of neoadjuvant anti-PD-1 for oral cavity cancer. TCRdb's copy holds only in-frame clones and misses some; the assay was immunoSEQ multiplex PCR. The table lists about 32,000 clones, roughly 80% of them singletons, with under 3.5% in the top ten. Time point meaning: after neoadjuvant nivolumab, at surgical resection. The CDR3 contains 15 residues. With 0 bases removed from V and 4 bases from J, the gap between germline ends came to 13 bases. This clonotype originated in a person aged 35-80 years with oral cavity squamous cell carcinoma. The chain employs TRBV5-3 and TRBJ1-2; D uncertain. TRBV5-3 is flagged as an ORF with uncertain function. The source material was PBMCs, sampled after nivolumab (anti-PD-1) treatment. CDR3 residues: CARSLAAGFCYGYTF. The CDR3 region has the DNA TGTGCCAGAAGCTTGGCCGCGGGCTTTTGCTATGGCTACACCTTC.